One sample yielded the 26 T cell receptor beta chains listed below, sequenced in a study of control samples from healthy donors and cancer patients (dated by TCRdb to the early 2020s). The library was produced with the immunoSEQ multiplex PCR assay. TCRdb holds this immuneACCESS table with in-frame rearrangements only. Some clones are missing; in checked studies, unresolved V genes explain under half, and the rest has no known cause. In all, the sample holds approximately 130,000 clones, and about 83% of those were seen once. The ten largest make up roughly 12% of the sample. The material sequenced was blood. These receptor sequences come from a man aged 25-45 years in good health.

CDR3 sequence reads: CSAERNGYTF. The CDR3 region has the DNA TGCAGTGCGGAGAGGAATGGCTACACCTTC. V gene TRBV20-1 combines with J gene TRBJ1-2; D is uncertain. This CDR3 region has 10 residues. V dropped 6 bases and J dropped 6 bases, with 8 bases sitting between them. Per germline, CDR1 DFQATT and CDR2 SNEGSKA (reference sequence).

This sequence joins TRBV5-6 and TRBJ1-4; D unresolved. CDR3 length: 14 residues. Germline V gene sequence: CDR1 SGHDT, CDR2 YYEEEE. The V end lost 3 bases, the J end lost 8 bases, and 14 bases lay between the germline ends. The DNA of the CDR3 is TGTGCCAGCAGCTCTCGGGGAGGGCGGGAAAAACTGTTTTTT. It yields the protein CASSSRGGREKLFF.

The chain combines TRBV5-1 with TRBJ1-2; TRBD1 agrees at 9 bases. The CDR3 spans 14 residues. Trimming took 4 bases from V and 6 from J; bases not matched to a gene: 7. CDR1 is SGHRS, CDR2 YFSETQ, per germline. The DNA of the CDR3 is TGCGCCAGCAGCCGGACAGGGGACGCCAATGGCTACACCTTC. Protein product: CASSRTGDANGYTF.

The chain combines TRBV6-6 with TRBJ1-2; D might be TRBD1 (5 bases). The length of the CDR3 is 14 residues. Germline CDR1 reads MNHNY; CDR2 reads SVGAGI (reference sequence). V lost 6 bases, J lost 0 bases, and 11 bases lay in between. CDR3 in DNA: TGTGCCAGCAGCAGGGACGGCACTAACTATGGCTACACCTTC. This translates into CASSRDGTNYGYTF.

V and J are TRBV20-1 and TRBJ1-1; D unclear. The germline V and J ends were trimmed by 1 base and 5 bases, with 5 bases remaining between them. The CDR3 spans 11 residues. Germline V CDR1 and CDR2: DFQATT, SNEGSKA (reference sequence). CDR3 DNA: TGCAGTGCTAGAGCTAGTACTGAAGCTTTCTTT. This gives the protein CSARASTEAFF.

The chain joins TRBV24-1 to TRBJ1-2; no clear D. CDR1 is KGHDR, CDR2 SFDVKD, per germline. CDR3 length equals 13 residues. V gave up 7 bases and J gave up 3 bases, with 11 bases separating them. CDR3 sequence (DNA): TGTGCCACCAGCGGGATGAACTACTATGGCTACACCTTC. As protein: CATSGMNYYGYTF.

The rearrangement links TRBV5-5 to TRBJ1-5; maybe TRBD1 (5 bases). V dropped 4 bases and J dropped 4 bases, with 15 bases sitting between them. Per the germline V gene, CDR1 is SGHKS and CDR2 is YYEKEE (reference sequence). This CDR3 is built from 15 residues. The CDR3 DNA follows: TGTGCCAGCAGCGGGACCGGGGCAGTTAATCAGCCCCAGCATTTT. Translation: CASSGTGAVNQPQHF.

The V and J genes are TRBV6-5 and TRBJ1-2, with no clear D. Trimming left V 6 bases short and J 8 bases short, with 10 bases between. Germline CDR1 reads MNHEY; CDR2 reads SVGAGI. This CDR3 has 11 amino acids. The DNA of the CDR3 is TGTGCCAGCAGAGGGTATCAGGGCTACACCTTC. Its protein product is CASRGYQGYTF.

The chain joins TRBV10-2 to TRBJ1-1; D gene unclear. This CDR3 is 11 amino acids long. Looked up from germline, CDR1 is WSHSY and CDR2 is SAAADI. Trimming shortened V by 6 bases and J by 4 bases, and 6 bases separated the two germline ends. The CDR3 loop reads CASRYGTEAFF. DNA for the CDR3: TGCGCCAGCAGGTATGGCACTGAAGCTTTCTTT.

The chain carries TRBV24-1 and TRBJ1-1; TRBD1 is a possible D gene (6 bases). The length of the CDR3 is 16 residues. From germline, CDR1 is KGHDR and CDR2 SFDVKD. Trimming took 4 bases from V and 4 from J, leaving 18 bases between them. The CDR3 is CATSDPREGDGTEAFF. CDR3 DNA: TGTGCCACCAGTGACCCTAGGGAGGGGGATGGCACTGAAGCTTTCTTT.

This sequence joins TRBV6-1 and TRBJ2-7, with 8 positions matching TRBD1. This CDR3 is 16 amino acids long. Unmatched junction bases numbered 8, after V lost 2 bases and J lost 2 bases. Germline assignment: CDR1 MNHNS and CDR2 SASEGT. Written as DNA, the CDR3 is TGTGCCAGCAGTGAATACCCCCCAGGGGGCACCTACGAGCAGTACTTC. Its protein is CASSEYPPGGTYEQYF.

This chain uses TRBV4-1 with TRBJ1-1; the D is unclear. Trimming stripped 4 bases from V and 2 bases from J, with 14 bases between. This CDR3 spans 15 amino acids. Germline V gene lookup returns CDR1 MGHRA and CDR2 YSYEKL. The CDR3 nucleotides read TGCGCCAGCAGCCGAGAGGCCGGACTTAACACTGAAGCTTTCTTT. As protein: CASSREAGLNTEAFF.

This chain joins TRBV2 and TRBJ1-1; no clear D. The CDR3 is 14 amino acids. Germline V gene data show CDR1 as SNHLY and CDR2 as FYNNEI. V dropped 8 bases and J dropped 3 bases, with 16 bases sitting between them. CDR3 in DNA: TGTGCCAGCGAGAAAACAGCTAAGGACACTGAAGCTTTCTTT. This gives the protein CASEKTAKDTEAFF. Variable domain in full (rest from reference TRBV2 and TRBJ1-1): EPEVTQTPSHQVTQMGQEVILRCVPISNHLYFYWYRQILGQKVEFLVSFYNNEISEKSEIFDDQFSVERPDGSNFTLKIRSTKLEDSAMYFCASEKTAKDTEAFFGQGTRLTVV.

V and J are TRBV10-1 and TRBJ2-7; 9 bases line up with TRBD1. Germline V lookup: CDR1 WNHNN, CDR2 SYGVQD (reference sequence). The CDR3 has 15 residues. Trimming removed 0 bases from V and 2 bases from J; junction bases left unmatched: 2. The CDR3 sequence: CASSESGDRAYEQYF. In nucleotides, the CDR3 is TGCGCCAGCAGTGAGTCAGGGGACAGGGCCTACGAGCAGTACTTC.

This clone has a handful of counts. The chain has TRBV27 and TRBJ1-5, with TRBD1 identical over 7 bases. V lost 4 bases to trimming and J lost 4 bases; unmatched junction nucleotides: 13. CDR1 and CDR2 (germline): MNHEY, SMNVEV (reference sequence). This CDR3 is 17 amino acids long. The CDR3 protein is CASSSQGTVAPNQPQHF. The CDR3 coding sequence is TGTGCCAGCAGTTCCCAAGGGACAGTCGCACCTAATCAGCCCCAGCATTTT.

The V and J genes are TRBV19 and TRBJ1-2; 7 nucleotides line up with TRBD1. Germline V gene sequence: CDR1 LNHDA, CDR2 SQIVND (reference sequence). V gave up 4 bases and J gave up 4 bases; unmatched junction bases: 3. This CDR3 comprises 13 residues. The CDR3 reads CASSNRDSYGYTF. CDR3 sequence (DNA): TGTGCCAGTAGTAACCGGGACAGCTATGGCTACACCTTC.

The chain has TRBV27 and TRBJ1-1; D gene uncertain. CDR1 is MNHEY, CDR2 SMNVEV, per germline (reference sequence). V was pared by 4 bases and J by 0 bases, with 9 bases between. The length of the CDR3 is 14 residues. The CDR3 is CASSSLIMNTEAFF. CDR3 coding DNA: TGTGCCAGCAGTTCCCTAATTATGAACACTGAAGCTTTCTTT.

V and J are TRBV9 and TRBJ2-2; 7 bases line up with TRBD2. Germline lookup yields CDR1 SGDLS and CDR2 YYNGEE. J was trimmed by 5 bases and V by 0 bases; bases with no gene match: 1. The CDR3 length is 14 residues. The CDR3 loop is CASSVVGGTGELFF. The CDR3, as DNA: TGTGCCAGCAGCGTAGTGGGAGGGACCGGGGAGCTGTTTTTT. Looking up the rest from reference TRBV9 and TRBJ2-2 gives the full variable domain: DSGVTQTPKHLITATGQRVTLRCSPRSGDLSVYWYQQSLDQGLQFLIQYYNGEERAKGNILERFSAQQFPDLHSELNLSSLELGDSALYFCASSVVGGTGELFFGEGSRLTVL.

The chain is built from TRBV28 and TRBJ1-1; 7 bases are a match to TRBD1. Germline CDR1 and CDR2: MDHEN and SYDVKM. Trimming took 6 bases from V and 0 from J; bases not matched to a gene: 4. This CDR3 is 14 amino acids long. The CDR3 protein is CASRPQGMNTEAFF. The CDR3 nucleotides read TGTGCCAGCAGGCCACAGGGGATGAACACTGAAGCTTTCTTT.

The chain is built from TRBV2 and TRBJ1-1; 9 bases align to TRBD1. Germline trimming cut 6 bases from V and 6 bases from J; bases unmatched to any gene: 8. Germline V lookup: CDR1 SNHLY, CDR2 FYNNEI. There are 14 residues in the CDR3. The CDR3 coding sequence is TGTGCCAGCAGATACAGGGGGCGAGGATCTGAAGCTTTCTTT. Translated, it gives CASRYRGRGSEAFF.

J is TRBJ1-1 and V is TRBV3-1 (or the pseudogene TRBV3-2); the match to TRBD1 covers 8 bases. Germline V gives CDR1 LGHDT, CDR2 YNNKEL (reference sequence). J gave up 5 bases and V 4 bases, and 6 bases lay outside the gene matches. This CDR3 comprises 14 residues. This CDR3 reads CASSLRTGRTEAFF. The DNA of the CDR3 is TGTGCCAGCAGCCTCCGGACAGGGAGGACTGAAGCTTTCTTT.

This rearrangement joins TRBV27 to TRBJ2-1; D unclear. Germline CDR1 is MNHEY and CDR2 is SMNVEV (reference sequence). The ends were cut back, 8 bases at V and 1 base at J, with 21 bases in the middle. The CDR3 contains 17 residues. CDR3 sequence reads: CASSVSRSIGSYNEQFF. The CDR3 DNA follows: TGTGCCAGCTCAGTTTCCCGATCGATCGGGTCCTACAATGAGCAGTTCTTC.

The chain links TRBV9 to TRBJ1-2; no clear D. Germline loops: CDR1 SGDLS, CDR2 YYNGEE. V was pared by 0 bases and J by 8 bases, with 14 bases between. The CDR3 has 14 residues. CDR3 nucleotides: TGTGCCAGCAGCGTAGCTACCCCCGGAGGGGGCTACACCTTC. Its translation is CASSVATPGGGYTF.

V is TRBV5-1 and J is TRBJ2-5; TRBD2 is a possible D gene (6 bases). The CDR3 contains 15 residues. Germline V gene data show CDR1 as SGHRS and CDR2 as YFSETQ. V gave up 4 bases and J gave up 5 bases, with 18 bases separating them. DNA of the CDR3: TGCGCCAGCAGCCTCCTCGCGGCGGGGAGGGAGACCCAGTACTTC. Protein sequence: CASSLLAAGRETQYF. The complete variable domain, with remaining parts taken from reference TRBV5-1 and TRBJ2-5, reads KAGVTQTPRYLIKTRGQQVTLSCSPISGHRSVSWYQQTPGQGLQFLFEYFSETQRNKGNFPGRFSGRQFSNSRSEMNVSTLELGDSALYLCASSLLAAGRETQYFGPGTRLLVL.

This chain links TRBV24-1 with TRBJ2-7; D may match TRBD1 or TRBD2 (6 bases each). Trimming cost V 4 bases and J 5 bases, with 17 bases left between them. The CDR3 is made up of 15 amino acids. Germline CDR1 is KGHDR and CDR2 is SFDVKD. CDR3 in DNA: TGTGCCACCAGTGACCCCAAGGAGGGGGACAACGAGCAGTACTTC. The encoded protein is CATSDPKEGDNEQYF.

The chain combines TRBV25-1 with TRBJ1-2; 8 bases agree with TRBD1. Germline CDR1 MGHDK, CDR2 SYGVNS. The ends lost 3 bases at V and 4 bases at J; junction bases unmatched: 7. The CDR3 runs 15 residues. The CDR3 DNA is TGTGCCAGCAGTGATCCAGGGGGCGCGGGCTATGGCTACACCTTC. Its protein product is CASSDPGGAGYGYTF.